This is a list of T cell receptor beta chains from one sample in a study of T cell responses to AZD1222 COVID-19 vaccine. Measured with immunoSEQ multiplex PCR; TCRdb has only the in-frame clones, and not every one. The repertoire holds fewer than 140,000 clones, with 80% to 95% as singletons. Sequences were derived from peripheral blood, sampled 28 days after the second AZD1222 dose. These TCRs come from an adult who received the AZD1222 COVID-19 vaccine. CDR3s include the opening cysteine and the closing phenylalanine or tryptophan. The order of the fields is CDR3 length, V gene, D gene, clone size, J gene, CDR3 protein, CDR3 DNA. A D gene is named only where the DNA matches it firmly. Clone sizes are given selectively: once, few, many, or a class where the clone is expanded.

>13|TRBV7-2|.|.|TRBJ1-2
CASSLGGGLGYTF
TGTGCCAGCAGCTTAGGGGGGGGTCTAGGCTACACCTTC
>14|TRBV2|TRBD2|large|TRBJ2-1
CASTYGGSYNEQFF
TGTGCCAGCACCTACGGGGGGTCCTACAATGAGCAGTTCTTC
>15|TRBV11-1|TRBD1|.|TRBJ2-7
CASSLGTGVVYEQYF
TGTGCCAGCAGCTTAGGGACAGGGGTCGTCTACGAGCAGTACTTC
>15|TRBV4-3|TRBD1|once|TRBJ1-2
CASSQGTGANYGYTF
TGCGCCAGCAGCCAAGGGACAGGGGCTAACTATGGCTACACCTTC
>11|TRBV29-1|.|.|TRBJ1-2
CSVEQNYGYTF
TGCAGCGTTGAACAGAACTATGGCTACACCTTC
>14|TRBV6-5|TRBD1|.|TRBJ2-1
CASSRDRGYNEQFF
TGTGCCAGCAGTCGGGACAGAGGATACAATGAGCAGTTCTTC
>13|TRBV7-9|.|.|TRBJ1-4
CASGRQSNEKLFF
TGTGCCAGCGGCCGACAGAGTAATGAAAAACTGTTTTTT
>16|TRBV15|.|.|TRBJ2-3
CATSRGRAITADTQYF
TGTGCCACCAGCAGAGGAAGGGCAATAACCGCAGATACGCAGTATTTT
>12|TRBV11-2|.|.|TRBJ1-1
CASSLIGTEAFF
TGTGCCAGCAGCTTAATTGGGACTGAAGCTTTCTTT
>11|TRBV30|.|.|TRBJ2-7
CAWSPKHEQYF
TGTGCCTGGAGTCCCAAGCACGAGCAGTACTTC
>13|TRBV7-2|.|.|TRBJ2-5
CASSALGSRTQYF
TGTGCCAGCAGCGCTTTGGGGAGTAGGACCCAGTACTTC
>16|TRBV4-3|TRBD1|few|TRBJ2-1
CASSQVGWDRNNEQFF
TGCGCCAGCAGCCAAGTAGGTTGGGACAGGAACAATGAGCAGTTCTTC
>18|TRBV7-2|TRBD2|.|TRBJ2-2
CASSLAASGVLGPGELFF
TGTGCCAGCAGCTTAGCGGCTAGCGGGGTCCTGGGCCCCGGGGAGCTGTTTTTT
>14|TRBV11-3|TRBD1|.|TRBJ2-1
CASSSTGSHNEQFF
TGTGCCAGCAGCTCGACAGGGTCCCACAATGAGCAGTTCTTC
>14|TRBV13|.|.|TRBJ2-7
CASSLAGTSGEQYF
TGTGCCAGCAGCTTAGCGGGGACCTCCGGGGAGCAGTACTTC
>13|TRBV18|TRBD1|.|TRBJ1-2
CASSPGQSGGYTF
TGTGCCAGCTCACCGGGACAGAGTGGAGGCTACACCTTC
>14|TRBV3-1/TRBV3-2|.|.|TRBJ2-1
CATTYGGFYNEQFF
TGTGCCACCACTTACGGCGGATTTTACAATGAGCAGTTCTTC
>16|TRBV5-1|.|.|TRBJ2-7
CASSLGSVGAFYEQYF
TGCGCCAGCAGCTTGGGGTCGGTGGGGGCCTTCTACGAGCAGTACTTC
>16|TRBV9|.|.|TRBJ2-5
CASSPLTGKESETQYF
TGTGCCAGCAGCCCCCTGACGGGGAAGGAGTCGGAGACCCAGTACTTC
>16|TRBV21-1|.|.|TRBJ1-4
CASYISKDRENEKLFF
TGTGCCAGCTATATTTCTAAAGACAGGGAAAATGAAAAACTGTTTTTT
>18|TRBV5-6|TRBD2|.|TRBJ2-7
CASSFFGALLGAGGPWYF
TGTGCCAGCAGCTTTTTTGGGGCCCTGCTCGGGGCGGGGGGGCCCTGGTACTTC
>17|TRBV6-1|TRBD1|.|TRBJ1-2
CASSEAGQGALSYGYTF
TGTGCCAGCAGTGAAGCTGGACAGGGGGCGCTTTCTTATGGCTACACCTTC
>15|TRBV5-1|.|.|TRBJ2-2
CASSSQMGDTGELFF
TGCGCCAGCAGCTCGCAAATGGGGGACACCGGGGAGCTGTTTTTT
>14|TRBV6-5|.|.|TRBJ1-3
CASSYPGAGNTIYF
TGTGCCAGCAGTTACCCGGGAGCTGGAAACACCATATATTTT
>15|TRBV6-1|.|.|TRBJ2-7
CASSEMPPSSYEQYF
TGTGCCAGCAGTGAAATGCCTCCCAGCTCCTACGAGCAGTACTTC
>16|TRBV19|.|.|TRBJ1-4
CASSIGQTTTNEKLFF
TGTGCCAGTAGTATCGGACAGACAACAACTAATGAAAAACTGTTTTTT
>14|TRBV6-2/TRBV6-3|.|.|TRBJ2-7
CASSYSEGAYEQYF
TGTGCCAGCAGTTACTCTGAGGGGGCCTACGAGCAGTACTTC
>15|TRBV6-5|.|.|TRBJ2-5
CASSFGGAWGETQYF
TGTGCCAGCAGTTTTGGGGGCGCATGGGGGGAGACCCAGTACTTC
>15|TRBV4-3|TRBD1|.|TRBJ2-7
CASSQAGTGSYEQYF
TGCGCCAGCAGCCAAGCTGGGACAGGATCCTACGAGCAGTACTTC
>14|TRBV7-9|.|.|TRBJ2-3
CASSEGGSTDTQYF
TGTGCCAGCAGCGAGGGGGGTAGCACAGATACGCAGTATTTT
>14|TRBV9|.|.|TRBJ2-2
CASRTGLFTGELFF
TGTGCCAGCAGGACCGGACTGTTCACCGGGGAGCTGTTTTTT
>16|TRBV3-1/TRBV3-2|TRBD1|once|TRBJ2-7
CASSPVGSRGQYEQYF
TGTGCCAGCAGCCCTGTGGGATCAAGGGGGCAGTACGAGCAGTACTTC
>19|TRBV2|TRBD2|.|TRBJ2-4
CASMGLGESSGTSKNIQYF
TGTGCCAGCATGGGACTAGGGGAGTCTAGCGGGACGTCCAAAAACATTCAGTACTTC
>15|TRBV7-9|TRBD1|.|TRBJ2-3
CASSFQGVGTDTQYF
TGTGCCAGCAGCTTTCAGGGGGTGGGGACAGATACGCAGTATTTT
>14|TRBV11-2|.|.|TRBJ2-7
CASSLANRVHEQYF
TGTGCCAGCAGCTTAGCTAACAGGGTACACGAGCAGTACTTC
>11|TRBV6-2/TRBV6-3|.|.|TRBJ2-7
CASSYPHEQYF
TGTGCCAGCAGTTACCCCCACGAGCAGTACTTC
>14|TRBV4-2|TRBD1|.|TRBJ1-2
CASSQEVSGRGYTF
TGTGCCAGCAGCCAAGAAGTAAGTGGCAGGGGGTACACCTTC
>13|TRBV5-8|.|.|TRBJ1-6
CASRFIQGPPYHF
TGTGCCAGCAGATTCATACAGGGACCCCCTTACCACTTT
>14|TRBV2|.|.|TRBJ1-5
CASSEGRGNQPQHF
TGTGCCAGCAGTGAGGGAAGGGGCAATCAGCCCCAGCATTTT
>16|TRBV7-2|.|few|TRBJ2-5
CASSLSGPAKWETQYF
TGTGCCAGCAGCTTAAGTGGCCCCGCCAAATGGGAGACCCAGTACTTC
>16|TRBV6-1|TRBD2|.|TRBJ2-7
CASSEPGLAITYEQYF
TGTGCCAGCAGTGAACCGGGACTAGCAATCACCTACGAGCAGTACTTC
>12|TRBV6-4|.|.|TRBJ1-5
CAKTQGNQPQHF
TGTGCCAAGACCCAGGGGAATCAGCCCCAGCATTTT
>16|TRBV3-1/TRBV3-2|.|.|TRBJ1-6
CASSPFPTDDNSPLHF
TGTGCCAGCAGCCCGTTCCCGACGGACGATAATTCACCCCTCCACTTT
>15|TRBV28|TRBD1|.|TRBJ2-7
CASSSQGADEDEQYF
TGTGCCAGCAGTTCACAGGGGGCGGATGAGGACGAGCAGTACTTC
>14|TRBV7-8|.|.|TRBJ1-5
CASSLGVGNQPQHF
TGTGCCAGCAGCTTAGGGGTGGGCAATCAGCCCCAGCATTTT
>16|TRBV5-1|.|.|TRBJ1-4
CASSPEAGGNNEKLFF
TGCGCCAGCAGCCCCGAGGCTGGGGGGAATAATGAAAAACTGTTTTTT
>15|TRBV2|.|.|TRBJ1-6
CASSGPSSYNSPLHF
TGTGCCAGCAGTGGCCCGAGCTCCTATAATTCACCCCTCCACTTT
>16|TRBV4-3|.|.|TRBJ1-2
CASSQSLLGPVDGYTF
TGCGCCAGCAGCCAATCGCTCCTTGGACCCGTTGATGGCTACACCTTC